The sample holds a few counts of the clone carrying this T cell receptor beta chain. The data stem from a study of technical replicates of blood from a few donors. Produced via immunoSEQ multiplex PCR; TCRdb's table is partial and in-frame only. The data show about 78,000 clones, with around 92% seen just once and approximately 0.37% held by the top ten. The germline CDR1 and CDR2 sequences are MNHNS and SASEGT. The V end lost 5 bases, the J end lost 3 bases, and 14 bases lay between the germline ends. This CDR3 has 15 amino acids. J is TRBJ1-5 and V is TRBV6-1, with TRBD1 as a possible D gene (5 bases). The sequencing sample was made of T cells isolated from PBMCs. The sequence was collected from a human donor in good health. In DNA form, the CDR3 reads TGTGCCAGCAGTTTCAGGGTCACCCCCAATCAGCCCCAGCATTTT. It specifies CASSFRVTPNQPQHF.